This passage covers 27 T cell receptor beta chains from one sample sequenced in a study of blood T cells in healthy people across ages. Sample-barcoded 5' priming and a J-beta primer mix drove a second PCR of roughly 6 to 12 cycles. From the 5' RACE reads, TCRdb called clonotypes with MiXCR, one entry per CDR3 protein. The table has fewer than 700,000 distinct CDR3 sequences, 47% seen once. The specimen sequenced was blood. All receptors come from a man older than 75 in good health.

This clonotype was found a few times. CDR3 amino acids: CASSQGLASYNEQFF. Written as DNA, the CDR3 is TGTGCCAGCAGCCAAGGGCTAGCGAGCTACAATGAGCAGTTCTTC. The V and J genes are TRBV3-1 and TRBJ2-1; possibly TRBD2 for D (6 bases). The CDR3 contains 15 residues. With 1 base removed from V and 3 bases from J, the gap between germline ends came to 10 bases. The germline gives CDR1 LGHDT, CDR2 YNNKEL (reference sequence).

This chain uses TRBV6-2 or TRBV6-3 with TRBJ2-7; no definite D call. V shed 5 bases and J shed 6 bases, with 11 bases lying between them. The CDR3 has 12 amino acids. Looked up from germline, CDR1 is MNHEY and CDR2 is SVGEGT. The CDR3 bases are TGTGCCAGCAGTGACCCTTTTCGCGAGCAGTACTTC. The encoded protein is CASSDPFREQYF.

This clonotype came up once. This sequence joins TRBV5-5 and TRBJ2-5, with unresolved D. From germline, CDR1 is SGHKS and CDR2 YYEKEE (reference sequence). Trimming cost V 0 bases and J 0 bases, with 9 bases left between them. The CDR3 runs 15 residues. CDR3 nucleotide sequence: TGTGCCAGCAGCTTGGCCGGTTTGGACCAAGAGACCCAGTACTTC. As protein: CASSLAGLDQETQYF.

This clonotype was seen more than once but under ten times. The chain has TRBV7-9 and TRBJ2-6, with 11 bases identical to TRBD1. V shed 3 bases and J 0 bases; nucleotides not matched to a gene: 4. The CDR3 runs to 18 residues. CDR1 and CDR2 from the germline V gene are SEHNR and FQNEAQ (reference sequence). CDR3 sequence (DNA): TGTGCCAGCAGCTTTTGGGACAGGGGGTTCTCTGGGGCCAACGTCCTGACTTTC. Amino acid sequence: CASSFWDRGFSGANVLTF.

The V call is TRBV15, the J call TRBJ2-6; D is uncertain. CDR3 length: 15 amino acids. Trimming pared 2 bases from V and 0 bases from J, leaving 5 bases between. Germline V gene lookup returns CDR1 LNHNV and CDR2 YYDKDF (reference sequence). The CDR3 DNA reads TGTGCCACCAGCAGACGGGCCTCTGGGGCCAACGTCCTGACTTTC. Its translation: CATSRRASGANVLTF.

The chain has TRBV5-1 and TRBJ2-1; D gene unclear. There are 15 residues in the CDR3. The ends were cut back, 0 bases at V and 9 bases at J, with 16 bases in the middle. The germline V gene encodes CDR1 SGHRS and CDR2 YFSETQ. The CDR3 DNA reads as TGCGCCAGCAGCTTGGTGGGCAGCCCAGTCAGTGAGCAGTTCTTC. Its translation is CASSLVGSPVSEQFF.

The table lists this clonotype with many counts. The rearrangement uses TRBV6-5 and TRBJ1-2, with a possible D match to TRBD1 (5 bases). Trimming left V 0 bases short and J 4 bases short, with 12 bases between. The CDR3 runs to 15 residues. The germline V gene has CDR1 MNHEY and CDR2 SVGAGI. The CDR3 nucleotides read TGTGCCAGCAGTTACTCTTCCGGGGCTCTCTATGGCTACACCTTC. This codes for CASSYSSGALYGYTF.

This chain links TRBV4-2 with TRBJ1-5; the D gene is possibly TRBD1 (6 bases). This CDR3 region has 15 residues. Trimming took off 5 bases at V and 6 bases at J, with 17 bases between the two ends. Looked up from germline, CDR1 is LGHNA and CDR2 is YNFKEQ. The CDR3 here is CASSSRGQAGQPQHF. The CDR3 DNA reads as TGTGCCAGCAGCTCCCGGGGGCAGGCGGGTCAGCCCCAGCATTTT.

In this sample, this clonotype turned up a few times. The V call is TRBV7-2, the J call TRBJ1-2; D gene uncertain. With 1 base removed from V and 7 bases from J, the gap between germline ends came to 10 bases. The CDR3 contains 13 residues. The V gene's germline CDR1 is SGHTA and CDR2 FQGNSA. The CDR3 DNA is TGTGCCAGCAGCTTAGGGACTACGGGTGGCTACACCTTC. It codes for CASSLGTTGGYTF.

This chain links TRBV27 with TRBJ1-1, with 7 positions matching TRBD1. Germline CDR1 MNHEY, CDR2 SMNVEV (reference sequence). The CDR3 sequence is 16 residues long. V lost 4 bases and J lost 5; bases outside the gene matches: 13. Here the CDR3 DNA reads TGTGCCAGCAGTTCGACAGGGACGGGCTCGGGAACTGAAGCTTTCTTT. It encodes CASSSTGTGSGTEAFF.

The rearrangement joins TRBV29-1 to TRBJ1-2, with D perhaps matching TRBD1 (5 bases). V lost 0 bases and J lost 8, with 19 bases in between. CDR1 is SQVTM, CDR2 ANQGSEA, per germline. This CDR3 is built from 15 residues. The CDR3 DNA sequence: TGCAGCGTTGAAGATCCGCTCAGGGCAGATGGAGGCTACACCTTC. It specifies CSVEDPLRADGGYTF.

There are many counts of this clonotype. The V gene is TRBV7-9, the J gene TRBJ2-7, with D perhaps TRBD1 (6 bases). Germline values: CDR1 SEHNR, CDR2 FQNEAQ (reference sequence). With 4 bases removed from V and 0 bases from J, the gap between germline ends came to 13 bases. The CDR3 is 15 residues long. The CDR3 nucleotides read TGTGCCAGCAGCTCAGACAGGCTTAGCTCCTACGAGCAGTACTTC. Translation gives CASSSDRLSSYEQYF.

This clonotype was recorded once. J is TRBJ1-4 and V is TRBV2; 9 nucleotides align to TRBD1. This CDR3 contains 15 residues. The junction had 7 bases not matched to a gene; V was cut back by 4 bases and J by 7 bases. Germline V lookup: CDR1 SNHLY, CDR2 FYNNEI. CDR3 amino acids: CASSGRRDRVEKLFF. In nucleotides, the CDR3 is TGTGCCAGCAGTGGACGACGGGACAGGGTTGAAAAACTGTTTTTT.

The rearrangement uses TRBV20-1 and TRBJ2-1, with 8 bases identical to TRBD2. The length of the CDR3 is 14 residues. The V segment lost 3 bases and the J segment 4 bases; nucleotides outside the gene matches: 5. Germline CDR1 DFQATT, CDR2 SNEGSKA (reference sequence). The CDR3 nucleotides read TGCAGTGCTAGCGGGGGGGCCCGATACAATGAGCAGTTCTTC. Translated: CSASGGARYNEQFF.

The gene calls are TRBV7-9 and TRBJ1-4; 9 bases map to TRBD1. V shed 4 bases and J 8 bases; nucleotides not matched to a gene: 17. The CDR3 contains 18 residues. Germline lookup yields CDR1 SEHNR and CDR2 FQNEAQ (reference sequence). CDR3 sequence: CASSSRPATGGEWEKLFF. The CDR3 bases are TGTGCCAGCAGCTCACGGCCTGCGACAGGGGGGGAGTGGGAAAAACTGTTTTTT.

The CDR3 spells CASSFGGPEGTQYF. The CDR3 region has the DNA TGTGCCAGCAGTTTCGGGGGGCCTGAGGGGACGCAGTATTTT. The genes are TRBV12-3 or TRBV12-4 and TRBJ2-3, with D possibly being TRBD2 (7 bases). The V gene lost 3 bases and the J gene lost 9 bases, with 16 bases spanning the gap. The CDR3 has 14 amino acids.

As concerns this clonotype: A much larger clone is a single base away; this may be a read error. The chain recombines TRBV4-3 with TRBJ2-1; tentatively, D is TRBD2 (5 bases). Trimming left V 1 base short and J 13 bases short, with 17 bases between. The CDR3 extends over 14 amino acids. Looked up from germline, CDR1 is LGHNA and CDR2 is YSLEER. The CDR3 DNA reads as TGCGCCAGCAGCCAAGGTAGCCAGGTAGCGACCCAGTTCTTC. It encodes CASSQGSQVATQFF.

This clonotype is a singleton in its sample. In nucleotides, the CDR3 is TGTGCCAGCAGCTTAGACACTATAGTCACCGGGGAGCTGTTTTTT. The encoded protein is CASSLDTIVTGELFF. This sequence joins TRBV11-2 and TRBJ2-2, with D unclear. V lost 0 bases and J lost 4, with 9 bases in between. Looked up from germline, CDR1 is SGHAT and CDR2 is FQNNGV. The CDR3 runs 15 residues.

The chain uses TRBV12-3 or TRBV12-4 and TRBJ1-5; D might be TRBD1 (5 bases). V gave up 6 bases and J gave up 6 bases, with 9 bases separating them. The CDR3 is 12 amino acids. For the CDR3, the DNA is TGTGCCAGCAGGGTGGGACGTCAGCCCCAGCATTTT. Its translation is CASRVGRQPQHF.

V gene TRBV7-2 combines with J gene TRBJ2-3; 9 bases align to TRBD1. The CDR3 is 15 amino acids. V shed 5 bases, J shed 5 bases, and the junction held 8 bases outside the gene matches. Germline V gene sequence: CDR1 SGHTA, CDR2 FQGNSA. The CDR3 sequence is CASSQSGQGRDTQYF. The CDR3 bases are TGTGCCAGCAGCCAATCGGGACAGGGAAGAGATACGCAGTATTTT. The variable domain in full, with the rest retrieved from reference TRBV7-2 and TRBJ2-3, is GAGVSQSPSNKVTEKGKDVELRCDPISGHTALYWYRQSLGQGLEFLIYFQGNSAPDKSGLPSDRFSAERTGGSVSTLTIQRTQQEDSAVYLCASSQSGQGRDTQYFGPGTRLTVL.

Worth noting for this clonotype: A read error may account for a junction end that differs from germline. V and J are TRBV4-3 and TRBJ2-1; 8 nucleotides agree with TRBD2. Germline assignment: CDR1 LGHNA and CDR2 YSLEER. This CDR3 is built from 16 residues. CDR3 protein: CACSQGGGPAYNEQFF. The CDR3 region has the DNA TGCGCCTGCAGCCAAGGCGGGGGGCCCGCCTACAATGAGCAGTTCTTC.

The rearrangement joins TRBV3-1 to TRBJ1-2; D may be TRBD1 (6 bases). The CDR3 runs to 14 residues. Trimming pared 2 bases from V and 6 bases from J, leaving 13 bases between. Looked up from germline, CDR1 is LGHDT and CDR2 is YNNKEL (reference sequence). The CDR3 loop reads CASSQWSGAHGYTF. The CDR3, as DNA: TGTGCCAGCAGCCAATGGTCAGGGGCGCATGGCTACACCTTC. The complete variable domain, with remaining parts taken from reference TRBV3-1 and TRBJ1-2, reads DTAVSQTPKYLVTQMGNDKSIKCEQNLGHDTMYWYKQDSKKFLKIMFSYNNKELIINETVPNRFSPKSPDKAHLNLHINSLELGDSAVYFCASSQWSGAHGYTFGSGTRLTVV.

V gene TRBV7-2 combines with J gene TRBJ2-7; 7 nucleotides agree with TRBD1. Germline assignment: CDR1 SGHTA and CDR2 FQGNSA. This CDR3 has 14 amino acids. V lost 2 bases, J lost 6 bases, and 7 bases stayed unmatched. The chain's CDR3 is CASSLRQGSGEQYF. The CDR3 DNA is TGTGCCAGCAGCTTACGACAGGGAAGCGGCGAGCAGTACTTC.

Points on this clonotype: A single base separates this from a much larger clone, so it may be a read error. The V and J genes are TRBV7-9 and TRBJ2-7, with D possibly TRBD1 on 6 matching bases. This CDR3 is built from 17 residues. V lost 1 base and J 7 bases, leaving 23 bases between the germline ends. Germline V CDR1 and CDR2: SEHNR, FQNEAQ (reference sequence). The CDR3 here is CASSLGGDLGGYNEQYF. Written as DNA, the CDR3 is TGTGCCAGCAGCTTAGGAGGGGATTTAGGGGGATACAATGAGCAGTACTTC.

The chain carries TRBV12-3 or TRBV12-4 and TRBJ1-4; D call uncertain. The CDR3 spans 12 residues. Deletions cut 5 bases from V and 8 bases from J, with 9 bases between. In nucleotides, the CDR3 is TGTGCCAGCAGTCCGAACAGAGAAAAACTGTTTTTT. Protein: CASSPNREKLFF.

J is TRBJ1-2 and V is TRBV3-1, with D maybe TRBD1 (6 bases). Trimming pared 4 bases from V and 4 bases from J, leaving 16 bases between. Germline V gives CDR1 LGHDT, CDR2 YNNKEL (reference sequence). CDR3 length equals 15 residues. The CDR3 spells CASSPGGSNLYGYTF. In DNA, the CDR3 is TGTGCCAGCAGCCCGGGGGGCTCGAACCTCTATGGCTACACCTTC.

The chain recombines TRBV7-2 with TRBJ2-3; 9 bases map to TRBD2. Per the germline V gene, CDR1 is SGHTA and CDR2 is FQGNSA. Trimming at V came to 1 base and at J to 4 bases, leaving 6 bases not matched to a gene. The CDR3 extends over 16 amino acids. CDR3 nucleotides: TGTGCCAGCAGCTTAGGGCTAGCGGGAATTTCAGATACGCAGTATTTT. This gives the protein CASSLGLAGISDTQYF.